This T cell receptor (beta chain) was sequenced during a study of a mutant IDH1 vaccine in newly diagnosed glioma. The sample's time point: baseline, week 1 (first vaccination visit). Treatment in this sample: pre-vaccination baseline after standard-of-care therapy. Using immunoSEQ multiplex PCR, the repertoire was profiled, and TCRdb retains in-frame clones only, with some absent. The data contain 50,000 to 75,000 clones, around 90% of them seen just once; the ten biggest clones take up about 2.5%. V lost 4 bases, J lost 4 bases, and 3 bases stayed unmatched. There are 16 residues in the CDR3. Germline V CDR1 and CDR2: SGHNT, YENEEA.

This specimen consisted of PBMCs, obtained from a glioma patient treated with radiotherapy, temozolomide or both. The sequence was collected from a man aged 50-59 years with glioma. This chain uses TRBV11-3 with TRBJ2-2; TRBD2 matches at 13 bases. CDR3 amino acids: CASSSWTSGGTGELFF. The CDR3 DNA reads TGTGCCAGCAGCTCCTGGACTAGCGGGGGCACCGGGGAGCTGTTTTTT.